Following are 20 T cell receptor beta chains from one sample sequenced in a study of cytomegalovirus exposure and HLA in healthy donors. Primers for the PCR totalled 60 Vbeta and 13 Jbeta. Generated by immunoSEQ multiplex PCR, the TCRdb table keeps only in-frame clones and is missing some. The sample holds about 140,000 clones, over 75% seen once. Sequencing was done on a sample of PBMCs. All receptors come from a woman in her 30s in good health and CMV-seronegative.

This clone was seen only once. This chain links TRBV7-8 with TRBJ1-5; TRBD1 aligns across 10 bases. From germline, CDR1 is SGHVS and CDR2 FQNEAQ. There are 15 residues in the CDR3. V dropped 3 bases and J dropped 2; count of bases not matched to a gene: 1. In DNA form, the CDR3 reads TGTGCCAGCAGCTTGGGGACAGGGGGCAATCAGCCCCAGCATTTT. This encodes CASSLGTGGNQPQHF.

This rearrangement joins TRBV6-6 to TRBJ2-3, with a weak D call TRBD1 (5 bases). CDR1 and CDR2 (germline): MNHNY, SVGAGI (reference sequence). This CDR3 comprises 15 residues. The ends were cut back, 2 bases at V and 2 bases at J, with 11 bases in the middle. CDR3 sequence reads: CASSYRQGFTDTQYF. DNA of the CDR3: TGTGCCAGCAGTTACCGTCAGGGATTCACAGATACGCAGTATTTT.

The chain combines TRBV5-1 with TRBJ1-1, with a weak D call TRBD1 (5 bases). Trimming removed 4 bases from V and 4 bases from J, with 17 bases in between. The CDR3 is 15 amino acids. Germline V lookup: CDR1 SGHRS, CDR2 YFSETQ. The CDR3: CASSSQGMESTEAFF. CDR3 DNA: TGCGCCAGCAGCAGCCAGGGTATGGAGAGCACTGAAGCTTTCTTT.

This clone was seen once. CDR3: CASSPGLAGQETQYF. Written as DNA, the CDR3 is TGTGCCAGCAGCCCAGGACTAGCGGGGCAAGAGACCCAGTACTTC. The chain recombines TRBV5-4 with TRBJ2-5, with 12 bases identical to TRBD2. Looked up from germline, CDR1 is SGHNT and CDR2 is YYREEE (reference sequence). The CDR3 has 15 amino acids. Losses at the gene ends were 4 bases for V and 2 bases for J; bases not matched to a gene: 3.

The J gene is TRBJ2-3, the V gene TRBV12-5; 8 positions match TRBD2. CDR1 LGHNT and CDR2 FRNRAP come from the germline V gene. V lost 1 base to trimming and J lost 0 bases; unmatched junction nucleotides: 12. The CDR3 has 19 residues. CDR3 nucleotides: TGTGCTAGTGGTTTGGCCGGTTCGGGGGGGCGGTTAAGCACAGATACGCAGTATTTT. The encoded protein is CASGLAGSGGRLSTDTQYF. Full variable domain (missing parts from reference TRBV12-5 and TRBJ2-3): DARVTQTPRHKVTEMGQEVTMRCQPILGHNTVFWYRQTMMQGLELLAYFRNRAPLDDSGMPKDRFSAEMPDATLATLKIQPSEPRDSAVYFCASGLAGSGGRLSTDTQYFGPGTRLTVL.

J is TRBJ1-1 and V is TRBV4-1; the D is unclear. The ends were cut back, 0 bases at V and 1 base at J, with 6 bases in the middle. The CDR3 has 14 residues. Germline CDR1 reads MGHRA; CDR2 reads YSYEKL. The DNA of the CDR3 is TGCGCCAGCAGCCAAGAGGAGGGGAACACTGAAGCTTTCTTT. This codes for CASSQEEGNTEAFF.

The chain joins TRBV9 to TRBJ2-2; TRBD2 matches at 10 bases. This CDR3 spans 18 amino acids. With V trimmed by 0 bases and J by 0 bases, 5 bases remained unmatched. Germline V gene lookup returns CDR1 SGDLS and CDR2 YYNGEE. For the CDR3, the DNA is TGTGCCAGCAGCGTAGTAGCGGGGGGCCACGCGAACACCGGGGAGCTGTTTTTT. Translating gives CASSVVAGGHANTGELFF.

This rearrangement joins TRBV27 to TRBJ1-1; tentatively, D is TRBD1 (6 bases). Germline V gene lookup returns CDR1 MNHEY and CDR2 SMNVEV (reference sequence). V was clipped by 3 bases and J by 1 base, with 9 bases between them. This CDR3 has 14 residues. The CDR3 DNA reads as TGTGCCAGCAGTTTTGTAGGGGGGAACACTGAAGCTTTCTTT. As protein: CASSFVGGNTEAFF.

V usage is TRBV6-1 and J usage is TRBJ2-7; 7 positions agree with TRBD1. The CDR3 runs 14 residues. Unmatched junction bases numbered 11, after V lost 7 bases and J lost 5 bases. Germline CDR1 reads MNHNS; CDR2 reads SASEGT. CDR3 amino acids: CASTETGNWDEQYF. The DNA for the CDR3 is TGTGCCAGCACCGAGACAGGGAACTGGGACGAGCAGTACTTC.

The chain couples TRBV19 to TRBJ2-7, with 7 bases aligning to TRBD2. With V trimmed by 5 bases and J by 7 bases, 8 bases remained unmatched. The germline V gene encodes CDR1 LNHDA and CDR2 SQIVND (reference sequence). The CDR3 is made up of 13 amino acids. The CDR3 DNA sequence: TGTGCCAGTAGTGGGATCCGCGGGGGAGAGCAGTACTTC. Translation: CASSGIRGGEQYF.

This chain's CDR3 is CASSLRRQTGELFF. The CDR3 nucleotides read TGTGCCAGCAGCTTACGGCGACAGACCGGGGAGCTGTTTTTT. J is TRBJ2-2 and V is TRBV7-6; a weak D match, TRBD1 (5 bases). V shed 2 bases and J shed 5 bases, with 9 bases lying between them. Germline lookup yields CDR1 SGHVS and CDR2 FNYEAQ. The CDR3 is 14 residues long.

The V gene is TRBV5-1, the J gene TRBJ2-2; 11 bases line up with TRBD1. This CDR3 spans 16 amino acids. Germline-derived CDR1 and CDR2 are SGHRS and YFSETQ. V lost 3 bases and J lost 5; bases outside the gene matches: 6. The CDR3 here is CASSSTGTGGTGELFF. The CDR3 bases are TGCGCCAGCAGCTCGACCGGGACAGGGGGAACCGGGGAGCTGTTTTTT.

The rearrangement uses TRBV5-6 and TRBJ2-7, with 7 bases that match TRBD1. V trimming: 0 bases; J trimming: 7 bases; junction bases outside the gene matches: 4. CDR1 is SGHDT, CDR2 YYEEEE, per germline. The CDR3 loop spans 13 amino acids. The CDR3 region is CASSLGQGREQYF. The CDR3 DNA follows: TGTGCCAGCAGCTTGGGACAGGGAAGGGAGCAGTACTTC. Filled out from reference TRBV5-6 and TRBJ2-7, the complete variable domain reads DAGVTQSPTHLIKTRGQQVTLRCSPKSGHDTVSWYQQALGQGPQFIFQYYEEEERQRGNFPDRFSGHQFPNYSSELNVNALLLGDSALYLCASSLGQGREQYFGPGTRLTVT.

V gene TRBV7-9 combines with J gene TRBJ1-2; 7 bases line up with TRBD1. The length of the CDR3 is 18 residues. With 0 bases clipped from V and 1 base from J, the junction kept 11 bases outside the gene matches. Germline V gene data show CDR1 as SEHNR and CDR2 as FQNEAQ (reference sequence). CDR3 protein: CASSLADWRQGNNYGYTF. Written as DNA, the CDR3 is TGTGCCAGCAGCTTAGCGGATTGGAGACAGGGTAATAACTATGGCTACACCTTC.

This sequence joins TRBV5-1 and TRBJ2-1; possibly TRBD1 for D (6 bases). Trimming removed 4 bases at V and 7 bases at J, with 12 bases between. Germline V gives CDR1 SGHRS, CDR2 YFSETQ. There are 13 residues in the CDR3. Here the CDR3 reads CASSAAQGNEQFF. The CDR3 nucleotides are TGCGCCAGCAGCGCAGCACAGGGTAATGAGCAGTTCTTC.

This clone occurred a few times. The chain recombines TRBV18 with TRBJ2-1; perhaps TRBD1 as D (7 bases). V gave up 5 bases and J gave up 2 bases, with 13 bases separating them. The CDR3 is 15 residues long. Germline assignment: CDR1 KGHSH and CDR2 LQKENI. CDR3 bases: TGTGCCAGCTCAGAGGGGGCTAGCGCCTACAATGAGCAGTTCTTC. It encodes CASSEGASAYNEQFF.

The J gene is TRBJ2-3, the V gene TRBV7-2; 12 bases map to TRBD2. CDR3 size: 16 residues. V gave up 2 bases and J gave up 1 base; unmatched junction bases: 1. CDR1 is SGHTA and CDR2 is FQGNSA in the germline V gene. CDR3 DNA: TGTGCCAGCAGCTTACTAGCGGGGGGGCGCACAGATACGCAGTATTTT. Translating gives CASSLLAGGRTDTQYF. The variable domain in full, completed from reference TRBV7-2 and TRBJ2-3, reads GAGVSQSPSNKVTEKGKDVELRCDPISGHTALYWYRQSLGQGLEFLIYFQGNSAPDKSGLPSDRFSAERTGGSVSTLTIQRTQQEDSAVYLCASSLLAGGRTDTQYFGPGTRLTVL.

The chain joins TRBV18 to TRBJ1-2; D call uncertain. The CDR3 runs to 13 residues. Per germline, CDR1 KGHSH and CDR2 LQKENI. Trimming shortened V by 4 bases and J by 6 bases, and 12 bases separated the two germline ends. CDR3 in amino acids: CASSRQTGDGYTF. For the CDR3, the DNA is TGTGCCAGCTCACGCCAGACTGGAGATGGCTACACCTTC.

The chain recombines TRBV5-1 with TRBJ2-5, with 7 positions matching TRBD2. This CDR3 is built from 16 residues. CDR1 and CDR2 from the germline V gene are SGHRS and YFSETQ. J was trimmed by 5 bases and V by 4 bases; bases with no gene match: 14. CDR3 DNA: TGCGCCAGCAGCACGAGAGAGCGAAGAGCGGGGGAGACCCAGTACTTC. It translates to CASSTRERRAGETQYF.

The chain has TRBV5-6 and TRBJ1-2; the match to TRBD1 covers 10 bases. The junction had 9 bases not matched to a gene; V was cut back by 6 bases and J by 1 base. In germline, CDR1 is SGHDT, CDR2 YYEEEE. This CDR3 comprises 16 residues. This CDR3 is CASIRRGDRGNYGYTF. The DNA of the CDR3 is TGTGCCAGCATCCGGAGGGGGGACAGGGGTAACTATGGCTACACCTTC.